This TCR beta chain was retrieved from a study of memory CD4+ T cells and cytomegalovirus serostatus. Single viable CD3+CD4+CD8-CD45RO+ cells were sorted as the memory CD4+ T cells. Serum IgG to CMV pp150, pp28, p38 and p52 defined serostatus. Germline V gene lookup returns CDR1 KGHSH and CDR2 LQKENI. V lost 2 bases to trimming and J lost 5 bases, with 10 bases between them. CDR3 length equals 15 residues. Assay: immunoSEQ multiplex PCR; the TCRdb copy retains only in-frame clones and omits some. The sample records about 82,000 clones, around 80% being singletons. This clone was detected a few times. This TCR was recovered from an adult in good health and CMV-seronegative. This chain joins TRBV18 and TRBJ1-6, with D unclear. Sequenced material: memory CD4+ T cells from blood. DNA for the CDR3: TGTGCCAGCTCACCAGTTAGAAACGATAATTCACCCCTCCACTTT. It translates to CASSPVRNDNSPLHF.